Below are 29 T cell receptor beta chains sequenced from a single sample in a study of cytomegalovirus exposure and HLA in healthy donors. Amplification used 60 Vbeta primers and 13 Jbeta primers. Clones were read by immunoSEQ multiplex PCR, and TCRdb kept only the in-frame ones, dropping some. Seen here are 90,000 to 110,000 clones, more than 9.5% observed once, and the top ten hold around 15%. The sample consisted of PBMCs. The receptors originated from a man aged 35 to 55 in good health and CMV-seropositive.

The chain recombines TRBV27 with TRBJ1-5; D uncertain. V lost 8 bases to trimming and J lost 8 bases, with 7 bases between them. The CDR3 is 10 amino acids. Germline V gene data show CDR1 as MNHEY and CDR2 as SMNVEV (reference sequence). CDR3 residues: CASGVKPQHF. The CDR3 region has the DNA TGTGCCAGCGGAGTCAAGCCCCAGCATTTT.

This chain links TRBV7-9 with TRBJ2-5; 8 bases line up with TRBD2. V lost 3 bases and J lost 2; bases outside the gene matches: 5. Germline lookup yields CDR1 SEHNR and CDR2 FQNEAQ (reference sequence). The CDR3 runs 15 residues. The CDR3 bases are TGTGCCAGCAGCTTGAGAGGACTAGCTCAAGAGACCCAGTACTTC. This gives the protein CASSLRGLAQETQYF.

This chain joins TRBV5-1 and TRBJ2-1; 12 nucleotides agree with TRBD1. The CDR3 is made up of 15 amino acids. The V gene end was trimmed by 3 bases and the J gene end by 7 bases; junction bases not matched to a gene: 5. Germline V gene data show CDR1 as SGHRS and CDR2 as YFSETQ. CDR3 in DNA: TGCGCCAGCAGCTGGGGACAGGGGGCTGAGAATGAGCAGTTCTTC. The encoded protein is CASSWGQGAENEQFF.

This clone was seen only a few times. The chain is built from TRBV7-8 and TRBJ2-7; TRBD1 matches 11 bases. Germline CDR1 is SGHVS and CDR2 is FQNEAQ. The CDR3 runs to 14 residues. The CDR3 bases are TGTGCTTCAAAGAGGGACAGGGGGTCACGGGAGCAGTACTTC. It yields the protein CASKRDRGSREQYF.

CDR3 protein: CASSDLPGGGHQPQHF. The CDR3 nucleotides are TGTGCCAGCAGTGACCTCCCCGGGGGGGGCCATCAGCCCCAGCATTTT. This chain uses TRBV6-1 with TRBJ1-5, with D tentatively TRBD1 (6 bases). Trimming left V 3 bases short and J 5 bases short, with 17 bases between. The CDR3 spans 16 residues. Germline V gives CDR1 MNHNS, CDR2 SASEGT.

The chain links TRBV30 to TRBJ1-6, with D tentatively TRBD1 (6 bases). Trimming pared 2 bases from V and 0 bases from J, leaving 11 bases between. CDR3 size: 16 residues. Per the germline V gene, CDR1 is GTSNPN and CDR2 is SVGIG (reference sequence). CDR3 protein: CAWSRQASSYNSPLHF. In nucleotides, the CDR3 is TGTGCCTGGAGTAGACAGGCTAGCTCCTATAATTCACCCCTCCACTTT. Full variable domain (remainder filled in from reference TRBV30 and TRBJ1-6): SQTIHQWPATLVQPVGSPLSLECTVEGTSNPNLYWYRQAAGRGLQLLFYSVGIGQISSEVPQNLSASRPQDRQFILSSKKLLLSDSGFYLCAWSRQASSYNSPLHFGNGTRLTVT.

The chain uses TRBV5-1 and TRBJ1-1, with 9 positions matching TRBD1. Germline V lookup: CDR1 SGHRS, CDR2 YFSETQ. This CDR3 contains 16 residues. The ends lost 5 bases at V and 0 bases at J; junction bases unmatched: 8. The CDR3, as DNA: TGCGCCAGCAGGACCGGGACAGGGTCGCTGAACACTGAAGCTTTCTTT. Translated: CASRTGTGSLNTEAFF.

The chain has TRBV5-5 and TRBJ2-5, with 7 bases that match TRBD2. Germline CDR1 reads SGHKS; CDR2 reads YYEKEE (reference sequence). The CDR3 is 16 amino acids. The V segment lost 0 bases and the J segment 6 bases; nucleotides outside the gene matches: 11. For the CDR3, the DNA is TGTGCCAGCAGCTTGGGGGGCGGGAGAGGGTTGAAGACCCAGTACTTC. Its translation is CASSLGGGRGLKTQYF.

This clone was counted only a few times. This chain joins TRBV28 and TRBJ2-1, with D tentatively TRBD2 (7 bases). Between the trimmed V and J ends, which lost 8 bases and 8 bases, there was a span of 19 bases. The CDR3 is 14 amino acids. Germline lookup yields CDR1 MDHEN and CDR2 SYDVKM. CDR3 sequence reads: CASQRGGEVDEQFF. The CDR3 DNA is TGTGCCAGCCAACGAGGGGGGGAGGTCGATGAGCAGTTCTTC.

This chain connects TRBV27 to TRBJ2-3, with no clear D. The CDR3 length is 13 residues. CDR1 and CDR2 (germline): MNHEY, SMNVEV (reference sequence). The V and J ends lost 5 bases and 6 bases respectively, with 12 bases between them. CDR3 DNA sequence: TGTGCCAGCAGTCTCAATCCCCGGGATACGCAGTATTTT. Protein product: CASSLNPRDTQYF.

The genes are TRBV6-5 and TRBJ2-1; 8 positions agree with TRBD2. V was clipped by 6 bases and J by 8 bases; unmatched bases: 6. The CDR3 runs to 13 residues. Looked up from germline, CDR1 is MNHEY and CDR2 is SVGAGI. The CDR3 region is CASRSGSRDEQFF. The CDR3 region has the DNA TGTGCCAGCAGGAGCGGGAGTAGGGATGAGCAGTTCTTC.

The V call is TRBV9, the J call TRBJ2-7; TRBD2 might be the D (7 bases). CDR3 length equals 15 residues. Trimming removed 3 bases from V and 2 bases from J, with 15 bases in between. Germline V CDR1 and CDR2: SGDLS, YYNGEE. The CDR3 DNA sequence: TGTGCCAGCAGCGAGGGGGGCGGGAGCACCTACGAGCAGTACTTC. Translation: CASSEGGGSTYEQYF.

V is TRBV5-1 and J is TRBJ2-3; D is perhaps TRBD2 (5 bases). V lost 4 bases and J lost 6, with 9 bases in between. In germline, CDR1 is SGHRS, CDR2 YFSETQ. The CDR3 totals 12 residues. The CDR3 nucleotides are TGCGCCAGCAGCCTAGCTTTTGATACGCAGTATTTT. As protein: CASSLAFDTQYF.

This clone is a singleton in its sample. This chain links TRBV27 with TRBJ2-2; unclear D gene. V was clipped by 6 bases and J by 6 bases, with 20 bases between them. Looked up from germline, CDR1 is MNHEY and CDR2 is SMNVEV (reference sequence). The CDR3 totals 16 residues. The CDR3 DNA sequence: TGTGCCAGCAGGAGTTTGTTCAGGCGCAACTCCGGGGAGCTGTTTTTT. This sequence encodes CASRSLFRRNSGELFF.

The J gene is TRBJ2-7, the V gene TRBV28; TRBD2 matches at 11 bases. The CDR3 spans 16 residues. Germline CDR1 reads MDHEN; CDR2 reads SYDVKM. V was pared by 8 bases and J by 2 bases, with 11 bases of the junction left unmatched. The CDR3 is CASRPGGTSGTYEQYF. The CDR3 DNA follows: TGTGCCAGCCGACCGGGGGGGACTAGCGGAACCTACGAGCAGTACTTC.

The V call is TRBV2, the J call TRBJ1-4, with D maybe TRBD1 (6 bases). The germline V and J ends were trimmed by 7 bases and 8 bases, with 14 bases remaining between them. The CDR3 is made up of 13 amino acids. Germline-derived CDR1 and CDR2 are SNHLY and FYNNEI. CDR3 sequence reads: CASKQGLSEKLFF. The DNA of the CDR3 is TGTGCCAGCAAACAGGGATTAAGCGAAAAACTGTTTTTT.

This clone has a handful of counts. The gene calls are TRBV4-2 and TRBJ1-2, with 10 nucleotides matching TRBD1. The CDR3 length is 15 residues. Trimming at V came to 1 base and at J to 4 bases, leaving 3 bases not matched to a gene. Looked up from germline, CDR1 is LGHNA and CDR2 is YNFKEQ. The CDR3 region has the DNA TGTGCCAGCAGCCAAGGGAGGGACAGGGGCTATGGCTACACCTTC. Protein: CASSQGRDRGYGYTF.

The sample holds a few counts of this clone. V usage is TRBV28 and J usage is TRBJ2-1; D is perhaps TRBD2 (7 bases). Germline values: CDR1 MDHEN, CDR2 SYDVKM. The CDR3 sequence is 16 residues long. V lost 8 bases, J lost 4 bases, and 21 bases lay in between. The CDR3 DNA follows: TGTGCCAGCCTTATGGGGGGGGCTAGCGCTTACAATGAGCAGTTCTTC. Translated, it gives CASLMGGASAYNEQFF.

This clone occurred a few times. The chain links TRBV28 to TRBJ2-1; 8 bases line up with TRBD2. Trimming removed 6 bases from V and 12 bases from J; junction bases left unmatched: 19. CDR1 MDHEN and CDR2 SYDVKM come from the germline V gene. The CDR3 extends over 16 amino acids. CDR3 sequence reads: CASSLLSGGAGSRQFF. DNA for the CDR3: TGTGCCAGCAGCCTCCTCTCGGGGGGGGCTGGGAGCCGGCAGTTCTTC.

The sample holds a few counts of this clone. The CDR3 DNA sequence: TGTGCCTGTCCTCTTGGAGCGTCCCAAGAGACCCAGTACTTC. Protein: CACPLGASQETQYF. The chain joins TRBV30 to TRBJ2-5; D is unresolved. Germline CDR1 and CDR2: GTSNPN and SVGIG (reference sequence). The CDR3 runs 14 residues. The V end was cut by 6 bases, the J end by 1 base, with 15 bases between.

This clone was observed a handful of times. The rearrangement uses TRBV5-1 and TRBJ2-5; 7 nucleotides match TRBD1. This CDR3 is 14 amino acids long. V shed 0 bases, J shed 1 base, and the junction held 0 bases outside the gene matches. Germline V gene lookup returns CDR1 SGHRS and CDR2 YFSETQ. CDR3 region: CASSLEGAQETQYF. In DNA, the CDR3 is TGCGCCAGCAGCTTGGAGGGGGCCCAAGAGACCCAGTACTTC.

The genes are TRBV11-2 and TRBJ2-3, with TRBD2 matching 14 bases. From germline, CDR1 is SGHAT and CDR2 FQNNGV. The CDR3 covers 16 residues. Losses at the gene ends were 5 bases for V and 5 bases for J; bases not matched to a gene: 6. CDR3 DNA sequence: TGTGCCAGCAGCGCGAGACTAGCGGGAGGGAAAGATACGCAGTATTTT. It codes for CASSARLAGGKDTQYF.

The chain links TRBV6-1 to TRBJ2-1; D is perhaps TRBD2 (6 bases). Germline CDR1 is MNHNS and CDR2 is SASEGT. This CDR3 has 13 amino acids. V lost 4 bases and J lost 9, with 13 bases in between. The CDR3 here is CASSGPGLIEQFF. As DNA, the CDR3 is TGTGCCAGCAGTGGGCCGGGACTCATTGAGCAGTTCTTC.

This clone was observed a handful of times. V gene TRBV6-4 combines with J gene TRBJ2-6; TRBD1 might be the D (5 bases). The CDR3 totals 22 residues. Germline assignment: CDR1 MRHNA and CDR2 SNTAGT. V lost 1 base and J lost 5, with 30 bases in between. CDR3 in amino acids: CASSDFTESSLGPVFRANVLTF. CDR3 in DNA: TGTGCCAGCAGTGACTTTACCGAATCTAGTCTGGGGCCAGTCTTCAGGGCCAACGTCCTGACTTTC.

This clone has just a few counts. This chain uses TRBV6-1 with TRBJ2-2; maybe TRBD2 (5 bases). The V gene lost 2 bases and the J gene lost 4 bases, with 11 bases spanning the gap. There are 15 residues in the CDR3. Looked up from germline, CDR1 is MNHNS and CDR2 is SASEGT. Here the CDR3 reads CASSEPGLSTGELFF. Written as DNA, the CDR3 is TGTGCCAGCAGTGAACCGGGGTTAAGCACCGGGGAGCTGTTTTTT.

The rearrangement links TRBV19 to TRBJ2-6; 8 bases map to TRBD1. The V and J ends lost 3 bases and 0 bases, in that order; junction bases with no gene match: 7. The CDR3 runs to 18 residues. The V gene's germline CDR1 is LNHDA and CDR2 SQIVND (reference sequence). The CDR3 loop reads CASSMSTGVHSGANVLTF. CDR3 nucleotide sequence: TGTGCCAGTAGTATGTCGACAGGGGTACACTCTGGGGCCAACGTCCTGACTTTC.

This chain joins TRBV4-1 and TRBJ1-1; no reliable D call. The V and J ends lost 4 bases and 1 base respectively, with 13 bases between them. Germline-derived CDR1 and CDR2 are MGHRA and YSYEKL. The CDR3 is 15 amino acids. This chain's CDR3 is CASSPLPAANTEAFF. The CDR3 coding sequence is TGCGCCAGCAGCCCCCTCCCGGCGGCGAACACTGAAGCTTTCTTT.

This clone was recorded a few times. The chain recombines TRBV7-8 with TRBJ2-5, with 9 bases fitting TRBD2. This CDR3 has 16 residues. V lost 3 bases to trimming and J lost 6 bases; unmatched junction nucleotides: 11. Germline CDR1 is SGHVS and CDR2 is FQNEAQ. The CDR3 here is CASSLFVAGDSKTQYF. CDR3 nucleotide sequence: TGTGCCAGCAGCTTGTTTGTAGCGGGAGATAGTAAGACCCAGTACTTC.

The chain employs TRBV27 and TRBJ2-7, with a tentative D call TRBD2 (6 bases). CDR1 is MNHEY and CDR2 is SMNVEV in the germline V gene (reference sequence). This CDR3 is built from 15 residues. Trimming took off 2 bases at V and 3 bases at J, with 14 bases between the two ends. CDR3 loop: CASSLTSMGFYEQYF. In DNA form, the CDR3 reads TGTGCCAGCAGTTTAACTAGCATGGGATTCTACGAGCAGTACTTC.